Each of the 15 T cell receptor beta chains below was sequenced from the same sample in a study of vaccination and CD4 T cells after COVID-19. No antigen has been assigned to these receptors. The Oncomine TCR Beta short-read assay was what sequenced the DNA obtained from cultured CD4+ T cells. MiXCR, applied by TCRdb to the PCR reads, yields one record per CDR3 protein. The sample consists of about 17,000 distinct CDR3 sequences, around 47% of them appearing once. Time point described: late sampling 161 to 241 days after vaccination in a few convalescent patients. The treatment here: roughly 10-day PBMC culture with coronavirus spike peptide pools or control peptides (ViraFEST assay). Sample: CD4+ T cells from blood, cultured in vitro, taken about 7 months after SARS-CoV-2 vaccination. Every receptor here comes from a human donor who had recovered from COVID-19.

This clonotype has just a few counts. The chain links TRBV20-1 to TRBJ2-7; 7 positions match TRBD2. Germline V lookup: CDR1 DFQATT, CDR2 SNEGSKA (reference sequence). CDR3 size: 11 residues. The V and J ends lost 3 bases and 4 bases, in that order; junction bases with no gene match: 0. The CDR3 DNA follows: TGCAGTGCTAGTAGCGGGTACGAGCAGTACTTC. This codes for CSASSGYEQYF.

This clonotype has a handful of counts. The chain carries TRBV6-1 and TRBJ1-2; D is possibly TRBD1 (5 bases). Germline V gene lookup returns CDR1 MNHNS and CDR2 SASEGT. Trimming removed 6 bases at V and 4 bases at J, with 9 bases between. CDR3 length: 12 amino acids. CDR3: CASRRGGYGYTF. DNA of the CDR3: TGTGCCAGCAGGAGGGGCGGCTATGGCTACACCTTC.

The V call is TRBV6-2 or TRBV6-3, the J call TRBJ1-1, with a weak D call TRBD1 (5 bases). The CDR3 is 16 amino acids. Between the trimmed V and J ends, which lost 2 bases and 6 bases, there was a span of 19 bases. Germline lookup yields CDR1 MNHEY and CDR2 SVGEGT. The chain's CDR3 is CASSYPTKGRGPEAFF. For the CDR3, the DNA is TGTGCCAGCAGTTACCCTACCAAGGGGAGGGGCCCTGAAGCTTTCTTT.

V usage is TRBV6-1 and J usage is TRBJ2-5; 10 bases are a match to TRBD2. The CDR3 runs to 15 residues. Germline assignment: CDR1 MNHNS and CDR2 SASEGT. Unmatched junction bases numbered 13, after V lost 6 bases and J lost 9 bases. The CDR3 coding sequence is TGTGCCAGCAGCCCTAGCGGGGGCACAAGTTTTTCCCAGTACTTC. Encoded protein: CASSPSGGTSFSQYF.

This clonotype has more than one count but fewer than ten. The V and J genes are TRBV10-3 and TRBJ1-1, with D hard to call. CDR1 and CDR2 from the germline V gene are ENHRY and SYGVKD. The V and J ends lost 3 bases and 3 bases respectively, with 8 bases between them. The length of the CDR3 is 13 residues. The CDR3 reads CAISDSDYTEAFF. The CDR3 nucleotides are TGTGCCATCAGTGACTCGGATTACACTGAAGCTTTCTTT.

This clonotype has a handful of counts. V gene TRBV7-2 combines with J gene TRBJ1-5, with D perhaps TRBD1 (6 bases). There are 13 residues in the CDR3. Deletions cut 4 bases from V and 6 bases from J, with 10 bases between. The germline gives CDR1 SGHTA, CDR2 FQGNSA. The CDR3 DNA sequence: TGTGCCAGCAGCTACAGGGTGACTCAGCCCCAGCATTTT. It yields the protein CASSYRVTQPQHF.

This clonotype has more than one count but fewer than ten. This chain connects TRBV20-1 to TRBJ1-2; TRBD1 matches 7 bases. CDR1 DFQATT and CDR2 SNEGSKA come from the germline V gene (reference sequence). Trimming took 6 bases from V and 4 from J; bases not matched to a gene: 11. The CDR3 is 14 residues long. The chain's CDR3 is CSAPSGTVFYGYTF. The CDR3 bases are TGCAGTGCCCCGAGCGGGACAGTCTTCTATGGCTACACCTTC.

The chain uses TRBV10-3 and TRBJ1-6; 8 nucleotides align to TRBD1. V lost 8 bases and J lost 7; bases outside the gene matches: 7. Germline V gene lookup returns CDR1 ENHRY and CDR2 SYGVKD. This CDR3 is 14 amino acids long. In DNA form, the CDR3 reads TGTGCCATCCCCCGGACAGGGTGGAATTCACCCCTCCACTTT. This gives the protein CAIPRTGWNSPLHF.

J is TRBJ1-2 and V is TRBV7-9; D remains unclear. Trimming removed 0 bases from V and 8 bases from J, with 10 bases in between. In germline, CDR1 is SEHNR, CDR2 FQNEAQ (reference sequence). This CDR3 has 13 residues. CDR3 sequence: CASSLAEGDGYTF. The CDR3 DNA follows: TGTGCCAGCAGCTTAGCAGAGGGTGACGGCTACACCTTC.

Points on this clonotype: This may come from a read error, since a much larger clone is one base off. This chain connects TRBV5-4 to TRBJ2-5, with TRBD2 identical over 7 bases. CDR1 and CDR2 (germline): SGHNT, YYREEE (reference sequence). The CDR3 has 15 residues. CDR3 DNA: TGTACCAGCAGCCGAAGACTAGCCGATCAAGAGACCCAGTACTTC. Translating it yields CTSSRRLADQETQYF.

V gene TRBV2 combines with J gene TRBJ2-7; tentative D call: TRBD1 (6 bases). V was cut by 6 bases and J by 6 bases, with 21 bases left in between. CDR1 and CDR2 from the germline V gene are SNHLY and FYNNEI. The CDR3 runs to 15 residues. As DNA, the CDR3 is TGTGCCAGCAGCCCCAGGGGAAGACTTCAAGGCGAGCAGTACTTC. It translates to CASSPRGRLQGEQYF.

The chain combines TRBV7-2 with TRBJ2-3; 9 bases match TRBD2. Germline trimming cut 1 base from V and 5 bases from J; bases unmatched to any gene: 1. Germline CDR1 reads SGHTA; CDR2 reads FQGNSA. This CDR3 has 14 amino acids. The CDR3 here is CASSLGGGVDTQYF. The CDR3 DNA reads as TGTGCCAGCAGCTTAGGCGGGGGGGTAGATACGCAGTATTTT.

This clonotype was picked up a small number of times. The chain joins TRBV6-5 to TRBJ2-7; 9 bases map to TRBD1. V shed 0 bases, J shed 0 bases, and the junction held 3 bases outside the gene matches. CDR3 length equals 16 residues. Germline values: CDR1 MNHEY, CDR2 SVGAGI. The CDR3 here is CASSYSPQGASYEQYF. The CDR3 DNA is TGTGCCAGCAGTTACTCCCCACAGGGGGCCTCCTACGAGCAGTACTTC.

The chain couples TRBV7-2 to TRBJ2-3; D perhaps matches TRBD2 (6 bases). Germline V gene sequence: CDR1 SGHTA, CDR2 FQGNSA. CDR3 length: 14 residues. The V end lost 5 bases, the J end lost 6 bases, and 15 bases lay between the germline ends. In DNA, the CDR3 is TGTGCCAGCAGCCCCGGGACTCTCGTGGATACGCAGTATTTT. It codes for CASSPGTLVDTQYF.

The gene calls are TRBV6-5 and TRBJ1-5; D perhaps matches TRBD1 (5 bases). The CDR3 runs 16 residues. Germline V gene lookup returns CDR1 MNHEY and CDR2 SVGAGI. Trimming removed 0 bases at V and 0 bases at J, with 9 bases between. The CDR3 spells CASSYSQGYSNQPQHF. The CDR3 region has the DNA TGTGCCAGCAGTTACTCGCAGGGTTATAGCAATCAGCCCCAGCATTTT.